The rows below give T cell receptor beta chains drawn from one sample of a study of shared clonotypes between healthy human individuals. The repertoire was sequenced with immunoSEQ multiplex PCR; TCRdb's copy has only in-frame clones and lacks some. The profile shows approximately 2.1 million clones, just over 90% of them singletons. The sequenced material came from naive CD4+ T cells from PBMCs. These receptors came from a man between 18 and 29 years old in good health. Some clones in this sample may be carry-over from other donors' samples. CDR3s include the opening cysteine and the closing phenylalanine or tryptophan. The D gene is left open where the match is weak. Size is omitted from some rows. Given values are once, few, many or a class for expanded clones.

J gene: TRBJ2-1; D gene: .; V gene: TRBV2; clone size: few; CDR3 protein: CASSEVSTQFF; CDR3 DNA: TGTGCCAGCAGTGAAGTGTCAACCCAGTTCTTC
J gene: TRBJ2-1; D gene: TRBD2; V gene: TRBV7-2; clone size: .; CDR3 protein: CASSARLAGYNEQFF; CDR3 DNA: TGTGCCAGCAGCGCGCGACTAGCGGGCTACAATGAGCAGTTCTTC
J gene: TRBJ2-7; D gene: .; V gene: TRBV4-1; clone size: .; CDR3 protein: CASGTVDSYEQYF; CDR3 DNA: TGCGCCAGTGGGACTGTCGACTCCTACGAGCAGTACTTC
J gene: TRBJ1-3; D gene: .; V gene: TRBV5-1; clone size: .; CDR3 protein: CASSSAGLSGNTIYF; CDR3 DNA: TGCGCCAGCAGCTCGGCAGGGCTCTCTGGAAACACCATATATTTT
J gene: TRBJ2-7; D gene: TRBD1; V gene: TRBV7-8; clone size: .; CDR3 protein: CASSFPGQGYEQYF; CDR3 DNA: TGTGCCAGCAGCTTTCCGGGACAGGGCTACGAGCAGTACTTC
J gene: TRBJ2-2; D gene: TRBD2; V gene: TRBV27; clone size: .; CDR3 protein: CASTRGLAGGTTGELFF; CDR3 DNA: TGTGCCAGCACCCGGGGACTAGCGGGAGGGACCACCGGGGAGCTGTTTTTT
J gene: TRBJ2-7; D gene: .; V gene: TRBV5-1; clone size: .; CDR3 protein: CASSLGVGQEQYF; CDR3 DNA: TGCGCCAGCAGCTTGGGGGTCGGTCAGGAGCAGTACTTC
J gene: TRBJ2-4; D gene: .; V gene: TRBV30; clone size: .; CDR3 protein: CAWIKGPTIQYF; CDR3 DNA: TGTGCCTGGATTAAGGGACCTACCATTCAGTACTTC
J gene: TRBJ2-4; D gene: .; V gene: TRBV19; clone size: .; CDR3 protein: CASTSNLAKNIQYF; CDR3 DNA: TGTGCCAGTACCTCTAATTTAGCCAAAAACATTCAGTACTTC
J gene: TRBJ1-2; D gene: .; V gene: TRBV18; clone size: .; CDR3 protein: CASSPGADYGYTF; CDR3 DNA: TGTGCCAGCTCACCCGGGGCGGACTATGGCTACACCTTC
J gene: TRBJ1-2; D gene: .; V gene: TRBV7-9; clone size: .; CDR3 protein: CASSLSQYGYTF; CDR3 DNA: TGTGCCAGCAGCTTATCACAGTATGGCTACACCTTC
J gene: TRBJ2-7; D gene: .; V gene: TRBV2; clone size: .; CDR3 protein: CASELQGNEQYF; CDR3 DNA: TGTGCCAGCGAACTACAGGGAAACGAGCAGTACTTC